These 26 T cell receptor beta chains were sequenced from one sample in a study of T cell changes during pregnancy in multiple sclerosis. Method: immunoSEQ multiplex PCR; TCRdb's copy keeps in-frame clones and lacks some. The table includes tens of thousands of clones, roughly 92% detected once. Sequencing was performed on peripheral blood, taken in the second trimester of pregnancy. These receptors were obtained from a female donor with multiple sclerosis, enrolled in a pregnancy study.

The chain combines TRBV28 with TRBJ1-4; 7 nucleotides agree with TRBD1. The V segment lost 1 base and the J segment 7 bases; nucleotides outside the gene matches: 6. The CDR3 has 15 residues. CDR1 is MDHEN, CDR2 SYDVKM, per germline. In DNA, the CDR3 is TGTGCCAGCAGTTTATCCGGGACAGCATCTGAAAAACTGTTTTTT. Translation: CASSLSGTASEKLFF.

This clone was seen more than once but under ten times. CDR3 bases: TGTGCCTGGAGTGTTGGGCAGGAAAATTCACCCCTCCACTTT. Amino acids: CAWSVGQENSPLHF. V is TRBV30 and J is TRBJ1-6; D is unclear. V lost 0 bases and J lost 7, with 10 bases in between. The CDR3 runs to 14 residues. Germline V lookup: CDR1 GTSNPN, CDR2 SVGIG (reference sequence).

The chain combines TRBV11-2 with TRBJ2-7, with TRBD2 matching over 9 bases. The CDR3 is made up of 17 amino acids. After removal of 5 bases from V and 3 bases from J, the junction contained 14 bases not matched to a gene. Germline V gives CDR1 SGHAT, CDR2 FQNNGV. CDR3 coding DNA: TGTGCCAGCAGCCCCTCGGTTGCGGGAGGGTCTTACTACGAGCAGTACTTC. It translates to CASSPSVAGGSYYEQYF.

The DNA for the CDR3 is TGTGCCAGCAGTTACTCCACCGGGTCACGCACCGGGGAGCTGTTTTTT. It yields the protein CASSYSTGSRTGELFF. The chain links TRBV6-5 to TRBJ2-2; D is ambiguous. V lost 0 bases and J lost 4, with 12 bases in between. The CDR3 totals 16 residues. Germline CDR1 MNHEY, CDR2 SVGAGI.

The chain has TRBV7-3 and TRBJ2-6; possible D gene TRBD2, 5 bases. Trimming took off 5 bases at V and 4 bases at J, with 12 bases between the two ends. CDR3 length: 15 residues. The germline gives CDR1 SGHTA, CDR2 FQGTGA. In nucleotides, the CDR3 is TGTGCCAGCAGCCCCGGTTCGGGAGGGGCCAACGTCCTGACTTTC. This codes for CASSPGSGGANVLTF.

In DNA form, the CDR3 reads TGTGCCAGCAGTTTACAGGGTTCATACGTCGGGGCCAACGTCCTGACTTTC. Protein sequence: CASSLQGSYVGANVLTF. The V call is TRBV27, the J call TRBJ2-6; TRBD1 might be the D (5 bases). The CDR3 runs 17 residues. V was pared by 2 bases and J by 4 bases, with 15 bases between. Germline V gene data show CDR1 as MNHEY and CDR2 as SMNVEV (reference sequence). The variable domain in full, with the rest retrieved from reference TRBV27 and TRBJ2-6, is EAQVTQNPRYLITVTGKKLTVTCSQNMNHEYMSWYRQDPGLGLRQIYYSMNVEVTDKGDVPEGYKVSRKEKRNFPLILESPSPNQTSLYFCASSLQGSYVGANVLTFGAGSRLTVL.

The chain is built from TRBV25-1 and TRBJ2-7; 11 positions agree with TRBD2. The V gene's germline CDR1 is MGHDK and CDR2 SYGVNS. The CDR3 runs to 16 residues. Germline trimming cut 3 bases from V and 0 bases from J; bases unmatched to any gene: 4. CDR3 sequence: CASSDPSGRSSYEQYF. In DNA, the CDR3 is TGTGCCAGCAGTGATCCTAGCGGGAGGAGCTCCTACGAGCAGTACTTC.

The chain is built from TRBV10-3 and TRBJ1-2; the D is unclear. V lost 3 bases to trimming and J lost 2 bases, with 13 bases between them. The CDR3 spans 15 residues. Germline assignment: CDR1 ENHRY and CDR2 SYGVKD. CDR3 loop: CAISEGGPWNYGYTF. Here the CDR3 DNA reads TGTGCCATCAGTGAAGGAGGGCCTTGGAACTATGGCTACACCTTC.

The rearrangement joins TRBV5-6 to TRBJ1-2, with 7 bases that match TRBD1. There are 13 residues in the CDR3. Germline assignment: CDR1 SGHDT and CDR2 YYEEEE. Trimming at V came to 5 bases and at J to 4 bases, leaving 5 bases not matched to a gene. Here the CDR3 DNA reads TGTGCCAGCAGTAACCGGGACAGCTATGGCTACACCTTC. It translates to CASSNRDSYGYTF.

The V and J genes are TRBV6-1 and TRBJ1-2; D is ambiguous. Trimming shortened V by 6 bases and J by 2 bases, and 10 bases separated the two germline ends. This CDR3 is 13 amino acids long. Germline values: CDR1 MNHNS, CDR2 SASEGT. The CDR3 loop is CASRVPGNYGYTF. For the CDR3, the DNA is TGTGCCAGCAGAGTACCAGGAAACTATGGCTACACCTTC.

The V and J genes are TRBV7-2 and TRBJ2-1; 10 positions match TRBD2. V shed 4 bases and J 4 bases; nucleotides not matched to a gene: 4. The CDR3 consists of 15 residues. CDR1 is SGHTA and CDR2 is FQGNSA in the germline V gene. CDR3 residues: CASSSLAGAYNEQFF. DNA for the CDR3: TGTGCCAGCAGCTCCCTAGCGGGGGCATACAATGAGCAGTTCTTC.

Of note for this clone: In the same sample, other DNA sequences code for this CDR3. The chain recombines TRBV18 with TRBJ1-2; D gene ambiguous. Trimming took off 1 base at V and 3 bases at J, with 6 bases between the two ends. In germline, CDR1 is KGHSH, CDR2 LQKENI. CDR3 length: 13 residues. The CDR3 here is CASSPRQDYGYTF. The DNA for the CDR3 is TGTGCCAGCTCACCACGGCAGGACTATGGCTACACCTTC.

Regarding this clone: The junction does not match germline at one end; this may be a read error. The sample has other DNA sequences that encode this CDR3 too. The chain couples TRBV5-6 to TRBJ2-5, with TRBD2 as a possible D gene (6 bases). The CDR3 contains 13 residues. Germline CDR1 is SGHDT and CDR2 is YYEEEE. The CDR3 protein is CASSFSLAETQYF. The CDR3 region has the DNA TGTGCCAGCAGCTTTTCACTAGCAGAGACTCAGTACTTC.

In DNA, the CDR3 is TGTGCCAGCAGCGGGTTGACGGACACCTACGAGCAGTACTTC. Translated: CASSGLTDTYEQYF. The V call is TRBV14, the J call TRBJ2-7; D possibly corresponds to TRBD1 (5 bases). The CDR3 runs 14 residues. With 5 bases removed from V and 2 bases from J, the gap between germline ends came to 13 bases. CDR1 is SGHDN, CDR2 FVKESK, per germline.

The chain carries TRBV21-1 and TRBJ2-2; no DNA check was done on the table's D call, TRBD1. TRBV21-1 is labeled a pseudogene. This CDR3 comprises 17 residues. CDR3 nucleotides: TGTGCCAGCAGCAAAATCGGGGACAGGGGGCATACCGGGGAGCTGTTTTTT. As protein: CASSKIGDRGHTGELFF.

The chain is built from TRBV30 and TRBJ1-3, with 10 bases lining up with TRBD1. V shed 3 bases, J shed 2 bases, and the junction held 1 base outside the gene matches. Germline CDR1 GTSNPN, CDR2 SVGIG (reference sequence). This CDR3 has 14 amino acids. For the CDR3, the DNA is TGTGCCTGGAGGACAGGGGGCGCTGGAAACACCATATATTTT. This encodes CAWRTGGAGNTIYF.

The CDR3 DNA is TGTGCCAGCAGCTATAACAGGGGCGGACAGCCCCAGCATTTT. It specifies CASSYNRGGQPQHF. The chain joins TRBV27 to TRBJ1-5, with 7 bases aligning to TRBD1. Per germline, CDR1 MNHEY and CDR2 SMNVEV (reference sequence). The CDR3 is 14 residues long. V lost 6 bases to trimming and J lost 7 bases; unmatched junction nucleotides: 9.

The chain couples TRBV5-1 to TRBJ2-1; TRBD2 matches 11 bases. Trimming removed 4 bases from V and 3 bases from J; junction bases left unmatched: 12. This CDR3 spans 18 amino acids. The germline V gene encodes CDR1 SGHRS and CDR2 YFSETQ. The chain's CDR3 is CASSQPTSGIEYYNEQFF. The CDR3 DNA is TGCGCCAGCAGCCAACCGACTAGCGGGATAGAGTACTACAATGAGCAGTTCTTC. Filled out from reference TRBV5-1 and TRBJ2-1, the complete variable domain reads KAGVTQTPRYLIKTRGQQVTLSCSPISGHRSVSWYQQTPGQGLQFLFEYFSETQRNKGNFPGRFSGRQFSNSRSEMNVSTLELGDSALYLCASSQPTSGIEYYNEQFFGPGTRLTVL.

V is TRBV5-8 and J is TRBJ2-3; tentatively, D is TRBD2 (6 bases). Trimming pared 0 bases from V and 4 bases from J, leaving 21 bases between. CDR3 length: 18 amino acids. Germline CDR1 reads SGHTS; CDR2 reads YDEGEE. In nucleotides, the CDR3 is TGTGCCAGCAGCTTGGGCACTGGCCTACTTAGCGGTTCAGATACGCAGTATTTT. It translates to CASSLGTGLLSGSDTQYF.

This clone was counted only a few times. The chain carries TRBV5-6 and TRBJ2-1; D unresolved. CDR1 and CDR2 (germline): SGHDT, YYEEEE. Trimming took off 3 bases at V and 4 bases at J, with 8 bases between the two ends. This CDR3 region has 13 residues. The CDR3, as DNA: TGTGCCAGCAGCTGGCTAGGTTACAATGAGCAGTTCTTC. Protein product: CASSWLGYNEQFF.

The chain combines TRBV13 with TRBJ2-6, with D possibly matching TRBD2 (6 bases). CDR3 size: 16 residues. CDR1 and CDR2 from the germline V gene are PRHDT and FYEKMQ (reference sequence). Deletions cut 4 bases from V and 8 bases from J, with 18 bases between. The CDR3 DNA is TGTGCCAGCAGCTCCGAAGGGGCAGGGAGGACCAACGTCCTGACTTTC. Protein product: CASSSEGAGRTNVLTF.

The genes are TRBV19 and TRBJ2-1; 11 nucleotides line up with TRBD2. The CDR3 spans 15 residues. The ends lost 6 bases at V and 4 bases at J; junction bases unmatched: 5. Germline V gene lookup returns CDR1 LNHDA and CDR2 SQIVND (reference sequence). CDR3 nucleotide sequence: TGTGCCAGTAGGGCCACTAGCGGGGGATACAATGAGCAGTTCTTC. As protein: CASRATSGGYNEQFF.

This chain uses TRBV7-2 with TRBJ1-1, with 7 nucleotides matching TRBD1. The CDR3 loop spans 15 amino acids. V was clipped by 1 base and J by 3 bases; unmatched bases: 5. Looked up from germline, CDR1 is SGHTA and CDR2 is FQGNSA. CDR3 coding DNA: TGTGCCAGCAGCTTAGTCTTTGGGACAGACACTGAAGCTTTCTTT. Translated, it gives CASSLVFGTDTEAFF.

The genes are TRBV9 and TRBJ2-1; 8 positions match TRBD2. V lost 7 bases and J lost 4; bases outside the gene matches: 7. Looked up from germline, CDR1 is SGDLS and CDR2 is YYNGEE. The CDR3 totals 14 residues. The CDR3 is CASAGGPTYNEQFF. The CDR3 DNA follows: TGTGCCAGCGCGGGAGGCCCAACGTACAATGAGCAGTTCTTC.

This clone was detected once. This chain connects TRBV15 to TRBJ1-4, with D maybe TRBD1 (5 bases). The V gene lost 1 base and the J gene lost 3 bases, with 12 bases spanning the gap. The CDR3 has 16 residues. Germline V gene lookup returns CDR1 LNHNV and CDR2 YYDKDF (reference sequence). The CDR3, as DNA: TGTGCCACCAGCAGAGTGTGGGGGGTGGCTAATGAAAAACTGTTTTTT. This sequence encodes CATSRVWGVANEKLFF.

This clone was observed a handful of times. This chain joins TRBV27 and TRBJ2-2, with D possibly matching TRBD2 (5 bases). CDR1 and CDR2 (germline): MNHEY, SMNVEV (reference sequence). The CDR3 is 13 amino acids. The germline V and J ends were trimmed by 2 bases and 8 bases, with 9 bases remaining between them. The CDR3, as DNA: TGTGCCAGCAGTTTAGAGGGAACGGGGGAGCTGTTTTTT. Its translation: CASSLEGTGELFF.